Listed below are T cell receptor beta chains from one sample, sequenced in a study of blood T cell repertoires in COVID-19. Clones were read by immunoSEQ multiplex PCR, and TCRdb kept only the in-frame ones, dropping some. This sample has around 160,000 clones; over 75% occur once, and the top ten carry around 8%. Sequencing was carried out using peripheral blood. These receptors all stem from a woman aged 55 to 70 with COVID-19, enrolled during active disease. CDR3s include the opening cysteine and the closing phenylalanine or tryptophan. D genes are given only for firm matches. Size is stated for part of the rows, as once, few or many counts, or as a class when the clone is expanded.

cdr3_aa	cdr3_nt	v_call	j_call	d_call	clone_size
CASSSPGTGIVGEAFF	TGTGCCAGCAGTTCCCCCGGGACAGGGATCGTAGGTGAAGCTTTCTTT	TRBV28	TRBJ1-1	TRBD1	NA
CSVADMGQGKFGQYF	TGCAGCGTTGCGGATATGGGACAGGGAAAGTTTGGTCAGTACTTC	TRBV29-1	TRBJ2-7	TRBD1	NA
CASSAPGGQETQYF	TGTGCCAGCAGTGCCCCGGGGGGGCAAGAGACCCAGTACTTC	TRBV27	TRBJ2-5	TRBD2	NA
CASSSFPGQPNQPQHF	TGTGCCAGCAGCTCTTTCCCGGGACAGCCTAATCAGCCCCAGCATTTT	TRBV7-2	TRBJ1-5	TRBD1	NA
CASSPQAGLTDTQYF	TGTGCCAGCAGCCCTCAAGCGGGCCTCACAGATACGCAGTATTTT	TRBV5-4	TRBJ2-3	NA	NA
CASSAEQGFSTYEQYF	TGTGCCAGCAGCGCAGAACAGGGGTTCTCAACCTACGAGCAGTACTTC	TRBV28	TRBJ2-7	TRBD1	large
CASSRTDYEKLFF	TGTGCCAGCAGCCGGACAGATTATGAAAAACTGTTTTTT	TRBV6-2/TRBV6-3	TRBJ1-4	NA	NA
CASSVASGGDTGELFF	TGTGCCAGCAGCGTAGCGAGCGGGGGGGACACCGGGGAGCTGTTTTTT	TRBV9	TRBJ2-2	TRBD2	NA
CASSLNTQGYAFF	TGTGCCAGCAGCTTGAATACGCAGGGCTACGCTTTCTTT	TRBV5-6	TRBJ1-1	NA	NA
CASSMNAPDNSPLHF	TGTGCCAGCAGTATGAACGCGCCCGATAATTCACCCCTCCACTTT	TRBV6-5	TRBJ1-6	NA	NA
CASIRTVSTYNEQFF	TGTGCCAGCATCAGGACAGTCAGTACTTACAATGAGCAGTTCTTC	TRBV6-5	TRBJ2-1	NA	few
CASSQDSDSGGYNEQFF	TGCGCCAGCAGCCAAGATTCAGACAGCGGGGGCTACAATGAGCAGTTCTTC	TRBV4-3	TRBJ2-1	TRBD2	NA
CASGLATRGGDTEAFF	TGTGCTAGTGGTTTGGCCACGAGAGGGGGGGACACTGAAGCTTTCTTT	TRBV12-5	TRBJ1-1	NA	NA
CASSLTGTGDYEQYF	TGTGCCAGCAGTCTTACCGGGACAGGGGACTACGAGCAGTACTTC	TRBV27	TRBJ2-7	TRBD1	NA
CAIRQTGSYEQYF	TGTGCCATCAGGCAGACAGGGTCCTACGAGCAGTACTTC	TRBV10-3	TRBJ2-7	TRBD1	NA
CASSLSAAGMNTEAFF	TGTGCCAGCAGCTTGAGTGCAGCAGGGATGAACACTGAAGCTTTCTTT	TRBV5-5	TRBJ1-1	NA	NA